The clone carrying this T cell receptor beta chain appeared a few times. RNA transcripts were the template for amplifying TCR beta CDR3 regions. First-round RT-PCR targeting the TCR CDR3 was performed with the HTBI primer set. MiXCR, run by TCRdb on the multiplex PCR reads, gives a single entry per CDR3 protein. The sample records a few hundred thousand distinct CDR3 sequences, approximately 25% being singletons. The germline CDR1 and CDR2 sequences are SGHTS and YDEGEE. Trimming cost V 6 bases and J 1 base, with 14 bases left between them. This CDR3 is built from 15 residues. These data come from a study of T cells in Graves' hyperthyroidism and ophthalmopathy.

The gene calls are TRBV5-8 and TRBJ2-1; tentative D call: TRBD2 (6 bases). Specimen: blood. The origin of this receptor is a middle-aged man with Graves' hyperthyroidism. CDR3 residues: CASKMTRLSYNEQFF. CDR3 sequence (DNA): TGTGCCAGCAAAATGACTAGACTGTCCTACAATGAGCAGTTCTTC.